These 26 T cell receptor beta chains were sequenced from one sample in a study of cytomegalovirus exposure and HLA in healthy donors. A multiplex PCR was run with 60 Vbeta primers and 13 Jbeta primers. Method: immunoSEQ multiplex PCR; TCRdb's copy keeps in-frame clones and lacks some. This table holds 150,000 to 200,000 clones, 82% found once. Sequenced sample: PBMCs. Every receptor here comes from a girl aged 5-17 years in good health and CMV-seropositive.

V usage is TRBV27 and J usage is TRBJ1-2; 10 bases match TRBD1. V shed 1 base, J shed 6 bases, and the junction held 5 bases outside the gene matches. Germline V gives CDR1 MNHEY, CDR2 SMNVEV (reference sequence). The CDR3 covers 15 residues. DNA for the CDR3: TGTGCCAGCAGTTTATTTGGGGACAGGGGCGATGGCTACACCTTC. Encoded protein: CASSLFGDRGDGYTF.

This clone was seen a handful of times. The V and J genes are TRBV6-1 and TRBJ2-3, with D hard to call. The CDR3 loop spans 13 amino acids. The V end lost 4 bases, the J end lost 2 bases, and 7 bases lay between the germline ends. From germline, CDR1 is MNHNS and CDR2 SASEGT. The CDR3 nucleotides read TGTGCCAGCAGTGTAGAATTCACAGATACGCAGTATTTT. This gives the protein CASSVEFTDTQYF.

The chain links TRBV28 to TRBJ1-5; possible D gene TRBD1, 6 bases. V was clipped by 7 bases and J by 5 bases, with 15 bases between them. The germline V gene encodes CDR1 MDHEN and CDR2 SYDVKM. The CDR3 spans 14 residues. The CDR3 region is CASTDRIFDQPQHF. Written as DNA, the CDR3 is TGTGCCAGCACCGACAGGATATTTGATCAGCCCCAGCATTTT.

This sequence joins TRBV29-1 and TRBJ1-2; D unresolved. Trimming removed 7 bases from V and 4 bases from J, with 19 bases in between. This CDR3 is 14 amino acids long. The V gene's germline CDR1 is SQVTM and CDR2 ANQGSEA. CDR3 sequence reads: CSAEMATAIYGYTF. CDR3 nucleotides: TGCAGCGCCGAGATGGCCACAGCCATCTATGGCTACACCTTC.

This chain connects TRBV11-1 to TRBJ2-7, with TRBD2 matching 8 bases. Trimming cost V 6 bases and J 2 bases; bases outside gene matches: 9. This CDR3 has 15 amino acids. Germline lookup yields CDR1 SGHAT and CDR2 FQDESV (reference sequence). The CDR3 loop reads CASSPTREGAYEQYF. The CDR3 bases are TGTGCCAGCAGTCCAACCCGGGAGGGGGCCTACGAGCAGTACTTC.

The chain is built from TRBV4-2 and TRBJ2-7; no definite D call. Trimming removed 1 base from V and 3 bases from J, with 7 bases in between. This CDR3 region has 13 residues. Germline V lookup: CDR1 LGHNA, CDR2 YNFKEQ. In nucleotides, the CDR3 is TGTGCCAGCAGCCAAGGCGCGCACTACGAGCAGTACTTC. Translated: CASSQGAHYEQYF.

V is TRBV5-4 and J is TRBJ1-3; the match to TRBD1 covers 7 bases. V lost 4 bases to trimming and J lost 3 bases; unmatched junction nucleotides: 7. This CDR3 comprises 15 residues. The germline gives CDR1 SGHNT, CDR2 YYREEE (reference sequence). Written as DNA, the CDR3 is TGTGCCAGCAGCCGACTGACAGGGCATGGAAACACCATATATTTT. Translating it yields CASSRLTGHGNTIYF.

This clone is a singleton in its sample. CDR3 protein: CASSKGTPYQETQYF. The CDR3 bases are TGCGCCAGCAGCAAGGGGACACCGTACCAAGAGACCCAGTACTTC. V usage is TRBV5-1 and J usage is TRBJ2-5, with a tentative D call TRBD1 (6 bases). Trimming left V 4 bases short and J 0 bases short, with 13 bases between. The V gene's germline CDR1 is SGHRS and CDR2 YFSETQ. There are 15 residues in the CDR3.

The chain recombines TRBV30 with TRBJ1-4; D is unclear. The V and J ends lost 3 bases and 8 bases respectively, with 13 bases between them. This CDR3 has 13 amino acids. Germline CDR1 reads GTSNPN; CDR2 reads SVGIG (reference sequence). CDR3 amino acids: CAWSEGVGEKLFF. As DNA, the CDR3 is TGTGCCTGGAGCGAGGGTGTAGGGGAAAAACTGTTTTTT.

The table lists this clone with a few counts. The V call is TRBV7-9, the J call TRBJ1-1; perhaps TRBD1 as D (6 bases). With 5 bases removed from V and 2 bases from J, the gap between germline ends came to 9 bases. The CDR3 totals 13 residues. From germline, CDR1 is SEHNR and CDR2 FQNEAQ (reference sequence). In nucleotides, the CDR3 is TGTGCCAGCAGCCCGGGGACAAACACTGAAGCTTTCTTT. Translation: CASSPGTNTEAFF.

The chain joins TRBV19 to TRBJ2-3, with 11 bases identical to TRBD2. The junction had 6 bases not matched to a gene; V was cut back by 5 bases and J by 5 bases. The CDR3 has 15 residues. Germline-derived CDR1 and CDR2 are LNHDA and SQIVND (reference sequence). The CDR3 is CASSVTTSGRDTQYF. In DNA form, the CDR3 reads TGTGCCAGTAGTGTAACCACTAGCGGGAGAGATACGCAGTATTTT.

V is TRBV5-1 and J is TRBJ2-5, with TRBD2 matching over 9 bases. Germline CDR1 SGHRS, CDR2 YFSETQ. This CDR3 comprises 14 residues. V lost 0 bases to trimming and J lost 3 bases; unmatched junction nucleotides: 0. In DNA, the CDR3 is TGCGCCAGCAGCTTGGGGACTAGCGAAGAGACCCAGTACTTC. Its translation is CASSLGTSEETQYF.

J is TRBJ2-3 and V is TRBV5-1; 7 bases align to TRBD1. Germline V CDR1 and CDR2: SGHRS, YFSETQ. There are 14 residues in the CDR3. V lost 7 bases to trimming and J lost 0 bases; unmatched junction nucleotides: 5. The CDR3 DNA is TGCGCCAGCCACGGGGACAGAAGCACAGATACGCAGTATTTT. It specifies CASHGDRSTDTQYF.

CDR3: CASSPRGTSAGYEQYF. The CDR3 DNA follows: TGTGCCAGCTCACCAAGGGGGACTAGCGCCGGCTACGAGCAGTACTTC. The chain recombines TRBV18 with TRBJ2-7, with 10 bases identical to TRBD2. Trimming removed 2 bases from V and 3 bases from J; junction bases left unmatched: 7. This CDR3 has 16 residues. The germline V gene encodes CDR1 KGHSH and CDR2 LQKENI.

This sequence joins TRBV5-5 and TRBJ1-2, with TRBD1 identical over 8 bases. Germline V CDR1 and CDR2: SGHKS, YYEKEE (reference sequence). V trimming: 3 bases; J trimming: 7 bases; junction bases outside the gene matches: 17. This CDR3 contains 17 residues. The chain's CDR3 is CASSSGQAAGGRGGYTF. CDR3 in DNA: TGTGCCAGCAGCTCCGGCCAAGCGGCAGGGGGCAGGGGTGGCTACACCTTC.

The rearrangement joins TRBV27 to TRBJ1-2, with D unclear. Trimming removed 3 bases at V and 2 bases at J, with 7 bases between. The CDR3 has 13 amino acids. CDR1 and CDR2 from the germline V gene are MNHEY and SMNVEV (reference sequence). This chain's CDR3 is CASSLSGNYGYTF. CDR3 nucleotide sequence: TGTGCCAGCAGTTTGTCGGGGAACTATGGCTACACCTTC.

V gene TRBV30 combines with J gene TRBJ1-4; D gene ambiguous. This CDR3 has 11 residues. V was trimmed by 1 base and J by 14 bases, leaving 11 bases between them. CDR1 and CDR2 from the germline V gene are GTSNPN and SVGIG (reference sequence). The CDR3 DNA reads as TGTGCCTGGAGTGCGAGGGAGTGGCTGTTTTTT. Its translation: CAWSAREWLFF.

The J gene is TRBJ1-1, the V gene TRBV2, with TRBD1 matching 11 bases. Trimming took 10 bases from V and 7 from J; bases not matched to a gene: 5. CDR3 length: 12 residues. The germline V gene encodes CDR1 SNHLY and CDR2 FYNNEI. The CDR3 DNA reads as TGTGCCATAGGACAGGGGGCTAGTGAAGCTTTCTTT. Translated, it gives CAIGQGASEAFF.

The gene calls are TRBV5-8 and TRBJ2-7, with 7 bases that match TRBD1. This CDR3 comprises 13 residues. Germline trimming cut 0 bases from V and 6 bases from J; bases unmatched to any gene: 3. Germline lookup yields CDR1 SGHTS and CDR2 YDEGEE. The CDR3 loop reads CASSLGGGFEQYF. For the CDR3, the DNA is TGTGCCAGCAGCTTGGGAGGGGGCTTCGAGCAGTACTTC.

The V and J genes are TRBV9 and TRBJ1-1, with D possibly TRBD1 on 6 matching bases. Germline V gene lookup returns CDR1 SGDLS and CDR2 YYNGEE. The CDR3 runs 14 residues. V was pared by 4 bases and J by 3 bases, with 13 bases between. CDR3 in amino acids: CASSPLGGHTEAFF. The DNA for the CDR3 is TGTGCCAGCAGCCCCCTCGGGGGGCACACTGAAGCTTTCTTT.

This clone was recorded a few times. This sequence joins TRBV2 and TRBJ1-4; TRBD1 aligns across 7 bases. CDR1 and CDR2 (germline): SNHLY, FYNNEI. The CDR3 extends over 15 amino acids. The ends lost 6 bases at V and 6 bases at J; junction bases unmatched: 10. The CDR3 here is CASREPTGMDEKLFF. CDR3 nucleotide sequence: TGTGCCAGCAGGGAACCGACAGGGATGGATGAAAAACTGTTTTTT.

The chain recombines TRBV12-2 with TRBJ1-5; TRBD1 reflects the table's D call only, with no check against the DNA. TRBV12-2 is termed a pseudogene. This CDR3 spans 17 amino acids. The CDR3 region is CASRFLRQVGCFSPQHF. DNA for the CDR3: TGTGCAAGTCGCTTCCTACGACAGGTTGGATGTTTTTCGCCCCAGCATTTT.

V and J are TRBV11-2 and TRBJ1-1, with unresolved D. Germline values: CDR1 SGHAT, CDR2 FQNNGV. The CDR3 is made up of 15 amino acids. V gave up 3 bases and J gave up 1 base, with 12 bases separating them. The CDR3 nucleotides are TGTGCCAGCAGCTTTGGGCGCTTGGGGAACACTGAAGCTTTCTTT. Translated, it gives CASSFGRLGNTEAFF.

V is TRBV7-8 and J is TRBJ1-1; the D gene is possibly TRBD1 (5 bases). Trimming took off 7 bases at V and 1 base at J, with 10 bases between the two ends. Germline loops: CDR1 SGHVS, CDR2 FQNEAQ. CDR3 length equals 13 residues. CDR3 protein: CASTTDTNTEAFF. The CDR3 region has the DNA TGTGCCAGCACCACGGACACGAACACTGAAGCTTTCTTT.

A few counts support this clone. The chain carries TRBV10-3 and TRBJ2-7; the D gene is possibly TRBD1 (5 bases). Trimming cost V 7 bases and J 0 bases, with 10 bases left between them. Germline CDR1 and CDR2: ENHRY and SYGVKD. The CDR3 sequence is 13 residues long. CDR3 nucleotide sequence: TGTGCCATCAACACAGGTAACTCCTACGAGCAGTACTTC. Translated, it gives CAINTGNSYEQYF.

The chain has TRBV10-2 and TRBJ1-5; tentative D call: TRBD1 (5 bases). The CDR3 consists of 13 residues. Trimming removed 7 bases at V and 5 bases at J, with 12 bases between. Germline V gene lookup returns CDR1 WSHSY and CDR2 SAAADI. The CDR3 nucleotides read TGCGCCAGCACCCGGGGGGATGATCAGCCCCAGCATTTT. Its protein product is CASTRGDDQPQHF.